The 17 T cell receptor beta chains given below trace back to one sample, sequenced in a study of OX40 agonist ivuxolimab in advanced cancers. Sequencing was performed with immunoSEQ multiplex PCR; in TCRdb, only in-frame clones are kept and a portion is missing. The profile shows around 76,000 clones, about 82% of them singletons. Specimen: CD4+ or CD8+ T cells sorted from blood, collected in a trial of the OX40 agonist ivuxolimab. The source of these receptors is an adult with an advanced solid tumor such as melanoma, head and neck, liver or kidney cancer.

J is TRBJ2-5 and V is TRBV18; a weak D match, TRBD1 (5 bases). V was clipped by 0 bases and J by 5 bases, with 13 bases between them. CDR1 KGHSH and CDR2 LQKENI come from the germline V gene. The CDR3 contains 15 residues. CDR3 amino acids: CASSPPTAKRETQYF. DNA of the CDR3: TGTGCCAGCTCACCACCGACAGCGAAAAGGGAGACCCAGTACTTC.

This chain connects TRBV7-9 to TRBJ1-6; D is unclear. Germline V CDR1 and CDR2: SEHNR, FQNEAQ (reference sequence). V was trimmed by 1 base and J by 8 bases, leaving 12 bases between them. This CDR3 is 15 amino acids long. CDR3 protein: CASSLDPLMDSPLHF. The CDR3 DNA sequence: TGTGCCAGCAGCTTAGACCCCTTAATGGATTCACCCCTCCACTTT. The variable domain in full, with the rest retrieved from reference TRBV7-9 and TRBJ1-6, is DTGVSQNPRHKITKRGQNVTFRCDPISEHNRLYWYRQTLGQGPEFLTYFQNEAQLEKSRLLSDRFSAERPKGSFSTLEIQRTEQGDSAMYLCASSLDPLMDSPLHFGNGTRLTVT.

This chain uses TRBV2 with TRBJ2-5; the match to TRBD2 covers 8 bases. The ends lost 6 bases at V and 7 bases at J; junction bases unmatched: 19. Germline V gene sequence: CDR1 SNHLY, CDR2 FYNNEI. The CDR3 loop spans 17 amino acids. As DNA, the CDR3 is TGTGCCAGCAGGCCCTTCCGGGGGGGAGCGTACATTGGGACCCAGTACTTC. Translation: CASRPFRGGAYIGTQYF.

CDR3 residues: CASSNSNYGYTF. Here the CDR3 DNA reads TGTGCCAGCAGCAACAGTAACTATGGCTACACCTTC. V is TRBV5-6 and J is TRBJ1-2; D is unclear. The V gene's germline CDR1 is SGHDT and CDR2 YYEEEE. This CDR3 is built from 12 residues. V was trimmed by 4 bases and J by 1 base, leaving 5 bases between them.

The count of this clone is one. The J gene is TRBJ2-7, the V gene TRBV6-6; 7 positions agree with TRBD2. Germline V gene sequence: CDR1 MNHNY, CDR2 SVGAGI (reference sequence). V was pared by 2 bases and J by 2 bases, with 3 bases of the junction left unmatched. CDR3 length equals 14 residues. The CDR3 DNA sequence: TGTGCCAGCAGTTACGCTAGCGGTACCTACGAGCAGTACTTC. This encodes CASSYASGTYEQYF.

The chain has TRBV7-3 and TRBJ2-3; 10 nucleotides align to TRBD1. V shed 2 bases, J shed 1 base, and the junction held 9 bases outside the gene matches. Germline values: CDR1 SGHTA, CDR2 FQGTGA. CDR3 length: 18 amino acids. The CDR3 nucleotides read TGTGCCAGCAGCTTAGCGGGGGAGACAGGGGGCGGCACAGATACGCAGTATTTT. Its translation is CASSLAGETGGGTDTQYF.

This sequence joins TRBV28 and TRBJ1-1, with 7 bases identical to TRBD1. Germline assignment: CDR1 MDHEN and CDR2 SYDVKM. The CDR3 contains 14 residues. V shed 3 bases and J 4 bases; nucleotides not matched to a gene: 5. CDR3 DNA: TGTGCCAGCAGTTTCGAAGGGGGCGTCACTGAAGCTTTCTTT. Translating gives CASSFEGGVTEAFF.

V and J are TRBV6-5 and TRBJ2-7; TRBD1 is a possible D gene (6 bases). This CDR3 spans 15 amino acids. Germline CDR1 and CDR2: MNHEY and SVGAGI. V was cut by 2 bases and J by 6 bases, with 17 bases left in between. CDR3 DNA: TGTGCCAGCAGTTACCGGGTGGCAGGGGCCTCCGAGCAGTACTTC. Its translation: CASSYRVAGASEQYF.

The chain uses TRBV11-3 and TRBJ2-1; a weak D match, TRBD2 (6 bases). Germline CDR1 and CDR2: SGHNT and YENEEA. Trimming took 3 bases from V and 7 from J, leaving 7 bases between them. This CDR3 contains 12 residues. The CDR3 here is CASSFGGNEQFF. Here the CDR3 DNA reads TGTGCCAGCAGCTTCGGGGGAAATGAGCAGTTCTTC.

The rearrangement joins TRBV19 to TRBJ2-5; 12 bases fit TRBD2. Germline-derived CDR1 and CDR2 are LNHDA and SQIVND (reference sequence). This CDR3 contains 14 residues. V gave up 7 bases and J gave up 2 bases; unmatched junction bases: 2. The CDR3 here is CASTSGGGQETQYF. The DNA for the CDR3 is TGTGCCAGTACTAGCGGGGGGGGACAAGAGACCCAGTACTTC.

This chain joins TRBV13 and TRBJ2-1, with no clear D. Germline loops: CDR1 PRHDT, CDR2 FYEKMQ (reference sequence). V was trimmed by 3 bases and J by 0 bases, leaving 9 bases between them. This CDR3 contains 15 residues. CDR3 sequence: CASSFQRPSYNEQFF. The DNA for the CDR3 is TGTGCCAGCAGCTTCCAGAGGCCCTCCTACAATGAGCAGTTCTTC.

The chain joins TRBV10-3 to TRBJ2-3; 9 bases agree with TRBD2. The trim removed 4 bases at V and 2 bases at J, leaving 4 bases unmatched. CDR3 length: 15 residues. The germline V gene encodes CDR1 ENHRY and CDR2 SYGVKD. CDR3 bases: TGTGCCATCAGTGGGGCTAGCGGGGTCACAGATACGCAGTATTTT. Translating it yields CAISGASGVTDTQYF.

The rearrangement links TRBV19 to TRBJ1-4, with a tentative D call TRBD1 (6 bases). The CDR3 is made up of 15 amino acids. The germline V and J ends were trimmed by 1 base and 0 bases, with 6 bases remaining between them. Germline CDR1 reads LNHDA; CDR2 reads SQIVND (reference sequence). CDR3 sequence reads: CASSIGTATNEKLFF. CDR3 in DNA: TGTGCCAGTAGTATAGGGACAGCAACTAATGAAAAACTGTTTTTT.

The genes are TRBV15 and TRBJ2-1, with TRBD2 matching over 10 bases. Germline V gene data show CDR1 as LNHNV and CDR2 as YYDKDF (reference sequence). The CDR3 contains 15 residues. The V segment lost 8 bases and the J segment 4 bases; nucleotides outside the gene matches: 8. In DNA, the CDR3 is TGTGCCACCTCCCGGACTAGCGGCTTATACAATGAGCAGTTCTTC. Its protein is CATSRTSGLYNEQFF. Full variable domain (missing parts from reference TRBV15 and TRBJ2-1): DAMVIQNPRYQVTQFGKPVTLSCSQTLNHNVMYWYQQKSSQAPKLLFHYYDKDFNNEADTPDNFQSRRPNTSFCFLDIRSPGLGDTAMYLCATSRTSGLYNEQFFGPGTRLTVL.

V usage is TRBV6-5 and J usage is TRBJ1-1; 8 bases align to TRBD1. This CDR3 has 14 residues. V shed 5 bases and J 2 bases; nucleotides not matched to a gene: 4. Germline V gene lookup returns CDR1 MNHEY and CDR2 SVGAGI. CDR3 amino acids: CASSHGQGNTEAFF. The CDR3 nucleotides are TGTGCCAGCAGTCACGGACAGGGTAACACTGAAGCTTTCTTT.

This clone was seen just once. The rearrangement joins TRBV18 to TRBJ2-5, with 7 bases identical to TRBD2. Per the germline V gene, CDR1 is KGHSH and CDR2 is LQKENI. This CDR3 comprises 16 residues. J lost 5 bases, V lost 3 bases, and 12 bases had no gene match. The chain's CDR3 is CASSPATSTRRETQYF. The CDR3 DNA sequence: TGTGCCAGCTCACCCGCGACTAGCACCCGGCGGGAGACCCAGTACTTC.

CDR3 sequence reads: CASSTRPGSGNNEQFF. CDR3 DNA: TGTGCCAGCAGCACCCGGCCCGGATCTGGCAACAATGAGCAGTTCTTC. The genes are TRBV6-4 and TRBJ2-1; D gene unclear. Germline V gene data show CDR1 as MRHNA and CDR2 as SNTAGT. The CDR3 totals 16 residues. Trimming took 6 bases from V and 5 from J, leaving 20 bases between them.